Listed below are T cell receptor beta chains from one sample, sequenced in a study of naive and memory T cell subsets. Via MiXCR, TCRdb re-called the UMI-ligation and nested PCR reads, giving one row per CDR3 protein. The sample consists of 140,000 to 150,000 distinct CDR3 sequences, over 15% of them appearing once. Sequencing was carried out using naive CD4+ T cells from blood. Every receptor here comes from a human donor in good health. The CDR3 runs from the conserved cysteine through the conserved F or W. The order of the fields is D gene, J gene, clone size, V gene, CDR3 length, CDR3 DNA, CDR3 protein. D genes are given only for firm matches. Size is omitted from some rows. Given values are once, few, many or a class for expanded clones.

D gene: NA
J gene: TRBJ2-7
clone size: NA
V gene: TRBV7-9
CDR3 length: 13
CDR3 DNA: TGTGCCAGCAGCTTAGCGACCATCTACGAGCAGTACTTC
CDR3 protein: CASSLATIYEQYF

D gene: TRBD1
J gene: TRBJ2-7
clone size: many
V gene: TRBV28
CDR3 length: 13
CDR3 DNA: TGTGCCAGCAATCTCGGACAGGGATACGAGCAGTACTTC
CDR3 protein: CASNLGQGYEQYF

D gene: NA
J gene: TRBJ2-1
clone size: few
V gene: TRBV28
CDR3 length: 17
CDR3 DNA: TGTGCCAGCGGGGGCGGGAGTGCGACTAGCTCCTACAATGAGCAGTTCTTC
CDR3 protein: CASGGGSATSSYNEQFF

D gene: TRBD2
J gene: TRBJ2-1
clone size: NA
V gene: TRBV7-2
CDR3 length: 16
CDR3 DNA: TGTGCCAGCAGCTTAGCGGCTAGCGGGTACTACAATGAGCAGTTCTTC
CDR3 protein: CASSLAASGYYNEQFF

D gene: NA
J gene: TRBJ2-3
clone size: NA
V gene: TRBV7-2
CDR3 length: 14
CDR3 DNA: TGTGCCAGCACCTTAGCAGGGTGGTCAGATACGCAGTATTTT
CDR3 protein: CASTLAGWSDTQYF

D gene: NA
J gene: TRBJ1-5
clone size: few
V gene: TRBV12-3/TRBV12-4
CDR3 length: 15
CDR3 DNA: TGTGCCAGCAGCAATGCAAAGAATAGCAATCAGCCCCAGCATTTT
CDR3 protein: CASSNAKNSNQPQHF

D gene: TRBD1
J gene: TRBJ1-2
clone size: NA
V gene: TRBV12-3/TRBV12-4
CDR3 length: 15
CDR3 DNA: TGTGCCAGCAGTTTAGTCCGACAGGGGGTCTTTGGCTACACCTTC
CDR3 protein: CASSLVRQGVFGYTF

D gene: TRBD2
J gene: TRBJ2-3
clone size: few
V gene: TRBV19
CDR3 length: 14
CDR3 DNA: TGTGCCAGTAGGAGGCTAGCGGAGACAGATACGCAGTATTTT
CDR3 protein: CASRRLAETDTQYF

D gene: NA
J gene: TRBJ1-4
clone size: once
V gene: TRBV5-4
CDR3 length: 14
CDR3 DNA: TGTGCCAGCAGCTTGGCAGGGACGGATGAAAAACTGTTTTTT
CDR3 protein: CASSLAGTDEKLFF

D gene: NA
J gene: TRBJ2-5
clone size: NA
V gene: TRBV28
CDR3 length: 14
CDR3 DNA: TGTGCCAGCAGTTTCGGTGGGACCGATGAGACCCAGTACTTC
CDR3 protein: CASSFGGTDETQYF

D gene: TRBD2
J gene: TRBJ2-3
clone size: NA
V gene: TRBV29-1
CDR3 length: 15
CDR3 DNA: TGCAGCGTAGAAGGGACTAGCGGGAGGATAGATACGCAGTATTTT
CDR3 protein: CSVEGTSGRIDTQYF

D gene: TRBD2
J gene: TRBJ2-7
clone size: few
V gene: TRBV12-3/TRBV12-4
CDR3 length: 17
CDR3 DNA: TGTGCCAGCAGTTATTCTAGCGGGAGGGCCGTCTCCTACGAGCAGTACTTC
CDR3 protein: CASSYSSGRAVSYEQYF

D gene: TRBD2
J gene: TRBJ2-1
clone size: NA
V gene: TRBV19
CDR3 length: 13
CDR3 DNA: TGTGCCAGTATAGGCGGGAGCCTCAATGAGCAGTTCTTC
CDR3 protein: CASIGGSLNEQFF

D gene: NA
J gene: TRBJ1-2
clone size: few
V gene: TRBV7-9
CDR3 length: 13
CDR3 DNA: TGTGCCAGCAGCTCGGCCATGAACTATGGCTACACCTTC
CDR3 protein: CASSSAMNYGYTF

D gene: TRBD1
J gene: TRBJ2-1
clone size: many
V gene: TRBV7-6
CDR3 length: 13
CDR3 DNA: TGTGCCAGCAGCTCCGGACAGGGCGGAGAGCAGTTCTTC
CDR3 protein: CASSSGQGGEQFF

D gene: NA
J gene: TRBJ1-1
clone size: few
V gene: TRBV2
CDR3 length: 12
CDR3 DNA: TGTGCCAGCAGTGAAGGGGACATTCGAGCTTTCTTT
CDR3 protein: CASSEGDIRAFF

D gene: NA
J gene: TRBJ2-3
clone size: few
V gene: TRBV30
CDR3 length: 14
CDR3 DNA: TGTGCCTGTACCGGCTGGGGGGGCACAGATACGCAGTATTTT
CDR3 protein: CACTGWGGTDTQYF

D gene: TRBD1
J gene: TRBJ1-6
clone size: NA
V gene: TRBV20-1
CDR3 length: 16
CDR3 DNA: TGCAGTGCTAGTCGCCCCCCCCAGGGGGCCAATTCACCCCTCCACTTT
CDR3 protein: CSASRPPQGANSPLHF

D gene: NA
J gene: TRBJ2-7
clone size: many
V gene: TRBV20-1
CDR3 length: 13
CDR3 DNA: TGCAGTGCCCCATCTCCCGGGGCCTACGAGCAGTACTTC
CDR3 protein: CSAPSPGAYEQYF

D gene: TRBD1
J gene: TRBJ1-5
clone size: few
V gene: TRBV7-8
CDR3 length: 15
CDR3 DNA: TGTGCCAGCAGCCCAATAGGACAGGGGGTTATGCCCCAGCATTTT
CDR3 protein: CASSPIGQGVMPQHF

D gene: TRBD2
J gene: TRBJ2-1
clone size: NA
V gene: TRBV6-1
CDR3 length: 15
CDR3 DNA: TGTGCCAGCACTGAGGAAGCGGGAGACCACAATGAGCAGTTCTTC
CDR3 protein: CASTEEAGDHNEQFF

D gene: TRBD2
J gene: TRBJ2-5
clone size: few
V gene: TRBV5-4
CDR3 length: 16
CDR3 DNA: TGTGCCAGCAGTGGAGGGGCTAGCGGGGCCCAAGAGACCCAGTACTTC
CDR3 protein: CASSGGASGAQETQYF

D gene: TRBD2
J gene: TRBJ2-3
clone size: few
V gene: TRBV7-2
CDR3 length: 19
CDR3 DNA: TGTGCCAGCAGCTTAGAAGGTTCTAGCGGGGTCGCTAGCACAGATACGCAGTATTTT
CDR3 protein: CASSLEGSSGVASTDTQYF

D gene: TRBD1
J gene: TRBJ2-1
clone size: NA
V gene: TRBV10-3
CDR3 length: 14
CDR3 DNA: TGTGCATCGGATGGGACAGGGGGTTACAATGAGCAGTTCTTC
CDR3 protein: CASDGTGGYNEQFF

D gene: TRBD1
J gene: TRBJ1-1
clone size: few
V gene: TRBV7-2
CDR3 length: 18
CDR3 DNA: TGTGCCAGCAGCCGACCCCTAATACGACAGGGGCTCCGAAGAGAAGCTTTCTTT
CDR3 protein: CASSRPLIRQGLRREAFF

D gene: NA
J gene: TRBJ2-7
clone size: NA
V gene: TRBV10-3
CDR3 length: 14
CDR3 DNA: TGTGCCATCAGTGGTGAGTCTTACACCTACGAGCAGTACTTC
CDR3 protein: CAISGESYTYEQYF

D gene: NA
J gene: TRBJ2-7
clone size: NA
V gene: TRBV20-1
CDR3 length: 15
CDR3 DNA: TGCAGTACTTCAATTCGGAGGGCCCTAGAAGACGAGCAGTACTTC
CDR3 protein: CSTSIRRALEDEQYF

D gene: NA
J gene: TRBJ2-7
clone size: few
V gene: TRBV7-2
CDR3 length: 15
CDR3 DNA: TGTGCCAGCAGCCGAACGGGAGCCCTCTCCTACGAGCAGTACTTC
CDR3 protein: CASSRTGALSYEQYF

D gene: TRBD2
J gene: TRBJ2-4
clone size: few
V gene: TRBV3-1
CDR3 length: 17
CDR3 DNA: TGTGCCAGCAGCCAAGCTGTTTTGACAGCGGGGAAAAACATTCAGTACTTC
CDR3 protein: CASSQAVLTAGKNIQYF

D gene: NA
J gene: TRBJ1-6
clone size: NA
V gene: TRBV5-4
CDR3 length: 15
CDR3 DNA: TGTGCCAGCACCCGGCGGGGGGCGACTAATTCACCCCTCCACTTT
CDR3 protein: CASTRRGATNSPLHF

D gene: NA
J gene: TRBJ1-1
clone size: NA
V gene: TRBV7-9
CDR3 length: 14
CDR3 DNA: TGTGCCAGCAGCTTCCTCGGGGGCCACACTGAAGCTTTCTTT
CDR3 protein: CASSFLGGHTEAFF

D gene: TRBD1
J gene: TRBJ2-7
clone size: NA
V gene: TRBV6-5
CDR3 length: 16
CDR3 DNA: TGTGCCAGCAGTTCGAGGGGTAGACAGGGGCGCCTTGAGCAGTACTTC
CDR3 protein: CASSSRGRQGRLEQYF

D gene: TRBD2
J gene: TRBJ2-1
clone size: NA
V gene: TRBV5-1
CDR3 length: 17
CDR3 DNA: TGCGCCAGCAGCAACCCGACTAGCGGGAGTGGTGGGGGCGAGCAGTTCTTC
CDR3 protein: CASSNPTSGSGGGEQFF

D gene: TRBD1
J gene: TRBJ2-4
clone size: NA
V gene: TRBV29-1
CDR3 length: 15
CDR3 DNA: TGCAGCGCCCGGGACAGGGGGCTTAATCAAAACATTCAGTACTTC
CDR3 protein: CSARDRGLNQNIQYF

D gene: NA
J gene: TRBJ2-7
clone size: NA
V gene: TRBV7-9
CDR3 length: 12
CDR3 DNA: TGTGCCAGCAGCTGGGAAACCTACGAGCAGTACTTC
CDR3 protein: CASSWETYEQYF

D gene: NA
J gene: TRBJ1-6
clone size: NA
V gene: TRBV7-2
CDR3 length: 15
CDR3 DNA: TGTGCCAGCAGCTTAGCCTCGGGGCAGCGTTCACCCCTCCACTTT
CDR3 protein: CASSLASGQRSPLHF

D gene: TRBD1
J gene: TRBJ1-4
clone size: NA
V gene: TRBV6-1
CDR3 length: 15
CDR3 DNA: TGTGCCAGCAGTTCCCACAGGGGGCGAGGAGAAAAACTGTTTTTT
CDR3 protein: CASSSHRGRGEKLFF

D gene: NA
J gene: TRBJ1-3
clone size: few
V gene: TRBV5-1
CDR3 length: 16
CDR3 DNA: TGCGCCAGCACCAAGGACGGAGAAAGCTCTGGAAACACCATATATTTT
CDR3 protein: CASTKDGESSGNTIYF

D gene: TRBD1
J gene: TRBJ1-3
clone size: few
V gene: TRBV29-1
CDR3 length: 12
CDR3 DNA: TGCAGCGTTGATTCGGGACAGGGGAAGGTGTATTTT
CDR3 protein: CSVDSGQGKVYF

D gene: TRBD2
J gene: TRBJ2-3
clone size: few
V gene: TRBV24-1
CDR3 length: 15
CDR3 DNA: TGTGCCACCTCCCGAAATAGCGGGATAATGGATACGCAGTATTTT
CDR3 protein: CATSRNSGIMDTQYF

D gene: TRBD2
J gene: TRBJ2-1
clone size: few
V gene: TRBV7-8
CDR3 length: 18
CDR3 DNA: TGTGCCAGCAGCCTAGGCCGACTGGGACTAGCAGCCAACAATGAGCAGTTCTTC
CDR3 protein: CASSLGRLGLAANNEQFF

D gene: TRBD1
J gene: TRBJ1-6
clone size: few
V gene: TRBV27
CDR3 length: 15
CDR3 DNA: TGTGCCAGCAGGCCCGGGACAGGTGATAATTCACCCCTCCACTTT
CDR3 protein: CASRPGTGDNSPLHF

D gene: NA
J gene: TRBJ2-1
clone size: NA
V gene: TRBV5-6
CDR3 length: 13
CDR3 DNA: TGTGCCAGCAGGTCCGGTTCCAGTTTTGAGCAGTTCTTC
CDR3 protein: CASRSGSSFEQFF

D gene: NA
J gene: TRBJ2-5
clone size: few
V gene: TRBV7-9
CDR3 length: 15
CDR3 DNA: TGTGCCAGCACCCCCCCGGGGTCTAGGGGAGAGACCCAGTACTTC
CDR3 protein: CASTPPGSRGETQYF

D gene: NA
J gene: TRBJ2-7
clone size: many
V gene: TRBV29-1
CDR3 length: 13
CDR3 DNA: TGCAGCGTCCCTGGGGGGGCCGGTTACGAGCAGTACTTC
CDR3 protein: CSVPGGAGYEQYF

D gene: TRBD2
J gene: TRBJ2-7
clone size: NA
V gene: TRBV20-1
CDR3 length: 17
CDR3 DNA: TGCAGTGCTATCGGCAGGGAGGGCCCGGGTGTTTGGTACGAGCAGTACTTC
CDR3 protein: CSAIGREGPGVWYEQYF

D gene: TRBD1
J gene: TRBJ2-1
clone size: NA
V gene: TRBV20-1
CDR3 length: 19
CDR3 DNA: TGCAGTGCTAGACCAAGCGGACAGGGGGGCGGTAGGGGCTACAATGAGCAGTTCTTC
CDR3 protein: CSARPSGQGGGRGYNEQFF

D gene: TRBD2
J gene: TRBJ2-1
clone size: few
V gene: TRBV27
CDR3 length: 19
CDR3 DNA: TGTGCCAGCAGTTTGGGGGTTTGGCGAAGCGGGAGGGCCGTCAATGAGCAGTTCTTC
CDR3 protein: CASSLGVWRSGRAVNEQFF

D gene: NA
J gene: TRBJ2-1
clone size: many
V gene: TRBV7-2
CDR3 length: 14
CDR3 DNA: TGTGCCAGCAGCTCGTCCGGGACGTACAATGAGCAGTTCTTC
CDR3 protein: CASSSSGTYNEQFF

D gene: TRBD1
J gene: TRBJ2-2
clone size: NA
V gene: TRBV24-1
CDR3 length: 17
CDR3 DNA: TGTGCCACCAGTGATTTGGGACAGGGCGCGAACACCGGGGAGCTGTTTTTT
CDR3 protein: CATSDLGQGANTGELFF

D gene: NA
J gene: TRBJ1-4
clone size: NA
V gene: TRBV5-6
CDR3 length: 16
CDR3 DNA: TGTGCCAGCAGCTTGGGAATTGAACAGACCAATGAAAAACTGTTTTTT
CDR3 protein: CASSLGIEQTNEKLFF

D gene: TRBD2
J gene: TRBJ2-2
clone size: NA
V gene: TRBV9
CDR3 length: 15
CDR3 DNA: TGTGCCAGCAGCGCCCCGGGAGGGTACACCGGGGAGCTGTTTTTT
CDR3 protein: CASSAPGGYTGELFF

D gene: TRBD1
J gene: TRBJ2-7
clone size: few
V gene: TRBV7-9
CDR3 length: 15
CDR3 DNA: TGTGCCAGCACCCTCTCGGGACAGGGGAGGTTCGAGCAGTACTTC
CDR3 protein: CASTLSGQGRFEQYF

D gene: TRBD1
J gene: TRBJ1-5
clone size: few
V gene: TRBV12-3/TRBV12-4
CDR3 length: 15
CDR3 DNA: TGTGCCAGCAGTTTGATGACAGGGGCGAATCAGCCCCAGCATTTT
CDR3 protein: CASSLMTGANQPQHF

D gene: NA
J gene: TRBJ1-1
clone size: many
V gene: TRBV30
CDR3 length: 13
CDR3 DNA: TGTGCCTGGAGTGTCAGGGTGAACACTGAAGCTTTCTTT
CDR3 protein: CAWSVRVNTEAFF